A single sample gave rise to the 3 T cell receptor beta chains below, sequenced in a study of shared clonotypes between healthy human individuals. Generated by immunoSEQ multiplex PCR, the TCRdb table keeps only in-frame clones and is missing some. This table holds 2 million to 2.5 million clones, just under 95% found once. Source material: naive CD4+ T cells from PBMCs. Subset noted: CD45RA+ positively selected. The receptors originated from a man younger than 35 in good health. Some clones in this sample may be carry-over from other donors' samples.

This clone has a handful of counts. V is TRBV7-9 and J is TRBJ1-4; no definite D call. Germline CDR1 and CDR2: SEHNR and FQNEAQ (reference sequence). Trimming shortened V by 9 bases and J by 3 bases, and 20 bases separated the two germline ends. CDR3 size: 16 residues. CDR3 DNA sequence: TGTGCCAGTATCGGGCAGTTCAGTACGGCTAATGAAAAACTGTTTTTT. This encodes CASIGQFSTANEKLFF.

This chain links TRBV6-1 with TRBJ1-5, with unresolved D. Between the trimmed V and J ends, which lost 2 bases and 0 bases, there was a span of 5 bases. The V gene's germline CDR1 is MNHNS and CDR2 SASEGT. CDR3 size: 14 residues. The CDR3 region is CASSEYYSNQPQHF. CDR3 bases: TGTGCCAGCAGTGAATATTATAGCAATCAGCCCCAGCATTTT.

The chain links TRBV6-4 to TRBJ1-2; no reliable D call. V was clipped by 0 bases and J by 0 bases, with 5 bases between them. There are 14 residues in the CDR3. Germline V CDR1 and CDR2: MRHNA, SNTAGT. The DNA of the CDR3 is TGTGCCAGCAGTGACTCGGGAGCTAACTATGGCTACACCTTC. This codes for CASSDSGANYGYTF.